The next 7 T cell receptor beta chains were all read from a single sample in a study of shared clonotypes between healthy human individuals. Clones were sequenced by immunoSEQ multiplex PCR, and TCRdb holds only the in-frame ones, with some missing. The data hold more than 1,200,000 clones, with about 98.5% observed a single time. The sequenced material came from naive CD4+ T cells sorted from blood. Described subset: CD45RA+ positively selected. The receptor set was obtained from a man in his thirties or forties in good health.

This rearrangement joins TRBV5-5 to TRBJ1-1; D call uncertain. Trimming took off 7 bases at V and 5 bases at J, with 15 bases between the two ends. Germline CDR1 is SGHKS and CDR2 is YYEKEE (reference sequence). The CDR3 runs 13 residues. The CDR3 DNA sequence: TGTGCCAGCCGACTTTTGGTGGGAACTGAAGCTTTCTTT. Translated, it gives CASRLLVGTEAFF.

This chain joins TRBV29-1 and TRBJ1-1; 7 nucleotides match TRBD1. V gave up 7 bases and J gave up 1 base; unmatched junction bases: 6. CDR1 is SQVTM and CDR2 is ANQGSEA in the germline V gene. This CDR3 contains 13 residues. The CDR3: CSASTGSNTEAFF. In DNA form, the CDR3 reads TGCAGCGCCTCGACAGGGTCGAACACTGAAGCTTTCTTT. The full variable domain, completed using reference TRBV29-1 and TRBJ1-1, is SAVISQKPSRDICQRGTSLTIQCQVDSQVTMMFWYRQQPGQSLTLIATANQGSEATYESGFVIDKFPISRPNLTFSTLTVSNMSPEDSSIYLCSASTGSNTEAFFGQGTRLTVV.

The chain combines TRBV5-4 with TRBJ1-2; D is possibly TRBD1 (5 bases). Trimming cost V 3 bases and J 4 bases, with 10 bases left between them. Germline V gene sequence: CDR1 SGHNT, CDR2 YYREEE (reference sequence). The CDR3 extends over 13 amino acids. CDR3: CASSSGTTYGYTF. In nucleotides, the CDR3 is TGTGCCAGCAGCTCGGGGACTACCTATGGCTACACCTTC.

The CDR3 DNA sequence: TGTGCCAGCTCCCGGCTGGGGAGCTCCTACAATGAGCAGTTCTTC. Residues: CASSRLGSSYNEQFF. This sequence joins TRBV7-6 and TRBJ2-1, with D maybe TRBD2 (5 bases). The CDR3 loop spans 15 amino acids. V lost 8 bases and J 0 bases, leaving 14 bases between the germline ends. CDR1 is SGHVS, CDR2 FNYEAQ, per germline.

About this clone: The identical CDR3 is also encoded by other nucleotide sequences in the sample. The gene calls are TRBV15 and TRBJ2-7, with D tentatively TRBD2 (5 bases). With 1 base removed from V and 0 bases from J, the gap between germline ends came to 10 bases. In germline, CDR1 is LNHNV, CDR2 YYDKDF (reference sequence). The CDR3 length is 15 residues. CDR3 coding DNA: TGTGCCACCAGCAGAGTAGGACGGGGCTCCTACGAGCAGTACTTC. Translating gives CATSRVGRGSYEQYF.

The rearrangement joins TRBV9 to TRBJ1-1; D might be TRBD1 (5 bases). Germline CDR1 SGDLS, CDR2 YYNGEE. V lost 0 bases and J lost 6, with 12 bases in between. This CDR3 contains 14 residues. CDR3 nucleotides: TGTGCCAGCAGCGTAGGCTCAGGGCTCCCTGAAGCTTTCTTT. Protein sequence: CASSVGSGLPEAFF.

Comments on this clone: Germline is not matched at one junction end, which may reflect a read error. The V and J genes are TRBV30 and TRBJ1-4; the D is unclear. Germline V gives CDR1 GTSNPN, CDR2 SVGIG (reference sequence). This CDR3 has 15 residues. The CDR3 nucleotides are TGTGCCAGGAGTTCCCACACTTCAACTAATGAAAAACTGTTTTTT. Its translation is CARSSHTSTNEKLFF.